These T cell receptor beta chains were read from a single sample in a study of blood T cell repertoires in COVID-19. The method was immunoSEQ multiplex PCR; TCRdb's version includes in-frame clones alone and lacks a portion of them. The table includes 140,000 to 150,000 clones, approximately 80% detected once. Sequenced material: peripheral blood. These receptors came from a woman between 40 and 55 years old with active or convalescent COVID-19. Both conserved end residues are part of each CDR3. D genes are given only for firm matches. Clone size is stated in some rows and not others, as once, few, many or a class when expanded.

>TRBD1|13|NA|TRBV28|TRBJ2-7
CAIATGISYEQYF
TGTGCTATCGCGACAGGGATCTCCTACGAGCAGTACTTC
>TRBD1|15|NA|TRBV28|TRBJ2-3
CASREDRGVTDTQYF
TGTGCCAGCAGGGAAGACAGGGGAGTAACAGATACGCAGTATTTT
>TRBD1|14|NA|TRBV5-1|TRBJ2-2
CASRGQGNTGELFF
TGCGCCAGCCGTGGACAGGGGAACACCGGGGAGCTGTTTTTT
>NA|16|NA|TRBV3-1/TRBV3-2|TRBJ1-2
CASSQDTLQGRDGYTF
TGTGCCAGCAGCCAAGACACTTTGCAGGGGAGGGATGGCTACACCTTC
>NA|16|NA|TRBV4-3|TRBJ1-2
CASSQVSRDTRYGYTF
TGCGCCAGCAGCCAAGTTTCCCGGGACACACGTTATGGCTACACCTTC
>NA|14|NA|TRBV5-4|TRBJ2-7
CASSLDSPARGQYF
TGTGCCAGCAGCTTGGATTCTCCCGCTCGGGGGCAGTACTTC
>TRBD1|15|NA|TRBV2|TRBJ1-5
CASRGTGFSNQPQHF
TGTGCCAGCAGGGGGACAGGGTTTAGCAATCAGCCCCAGCATTTT
>TRBD1|18|NA|TRBV7-9|TRBJ2-7
CASSLVVSRDRGIHEQYF
TGTGCCAGCAGCTTAGTCGTATCCAGGGACAGGGGAATCCACGAGCAGTACTTC
>NA|14|NA|TRBV20-1|TRBJ2-4
CSASTGLAKNIQYF
TGCAGTGCTAGTACGGGGTTAGCCAAAAACATTCAGTACTTC
>TRBD1|14|NA|TRBV19|TRBJ2-2
CASRGTVNTGELFF
TGTGCCAGTAGAGGGACAGTAAACACCGGGGAGCTGTTTTTT
>NA|16|NA|TRBV4-1|TRBJ2-2
CASSHTSAGFGGELFF
TGCGCCAGCAGCCACACGTCGGCAGGGTTCGGCGGGGAGCTGTTTTTT
>TRBD1|12|NA|TRBV28|TRBJ1-5
CASSEGAQPQHF
TGTGCCAGCAGTGAGGGGGCACAGCCCCAGCATTTT
>TRBD2|13|NA|TRBV6-2/TRBV6-3|TRBJ2-2
CASRPGGGGELFF
TGTGCCAGCCGCCCTGGCGGGGGCGGGGAGCTGTTTTTT
>NA|14|NA|TRBV7-2|TRBJ2-5
CASSLGSGGETQYF
TGTGCCAGCAGCTTAGGGTCAGGAGGGGAGACCCAGTACTTC
>TRBD2|15|NA|TRBV7-9|TRBJ2-3
CASSIAGGPTDTQYF
TGTGCCAGCAGTATAGCGGGAGGGCCGACAGATACGCAGTATTTT
>NA|15|few|TRBV10-2|TRBJ1-5
CASSESIRSNQPQHF
TGCGCCAGCAGTGAGTCGATCAGGAGCAATCAGCCCCAGCATTTT
>NA|12|NA|TRBV29-1|TRBJ1-1
CSDDGWETEAFF
TGCAGCGACGACGGATGGGAGACTGAAGCTTTCTTT
>TRBD1|14|NA|TRBV2|TRBJ1-2
CASSQGDSPYGYTF
TGTGCCAGCAGCCAAGGGGACAGCCCATATGGCTACACCTTC
>TRBD1|17|once|TRBV19|TRBJ1-5
CASSIFSGTGGVQGQHF
TGTGCCAGTAGTATTTTTTCCGGGACAGGGGGGGTGCAGGGCCAGCATTTT
>NA|17|NA|TRBV5-8|TRBJ1-5
CASSRQASSYSNQPQHF
TGTGCCAGCAGCCGACAGGCCAGCAGCTATAGCAATCAGCCCCAGCATTTT
>NA|17|NA|TRBV24-1|TRBJ2-6
CATSDLTGSSGANVLTF
TGTGCCACCAGTGACCTGACAGGTTCCTCTGGGGCCAACGTCCTGACTTTC
>NA|15|NA|TRBV28|TRBJ1-1
CASTKGDISGTEAFF
TGTGCCAGCACGAAGGGGGACATCTCTGGCACTGAAGCTTTCTTT
>TRBD1|15|once|TRBV5-4|TRBJ1-2
CASSQQTGKNYGYTF
TGTGCCAGCAGCCAACAGACAGGGAAGAACTATGGCTACACCTTC